This T cell receptor (beta chain) appears in the sequencing data of a study of T cell responses to AZD1222 COVID-19 vaccine. This clone was seen a single time. What it recognizes is unknown. Study results and limitations: Once two AZD1222 doses were given, Spike-specific TCR breadth and depth went up. The donors showed a predominance of white British ancestry and of females, with possible underestimation of clonal diversity. At baseline, just 6 or 7 AZD1222 recipients tested seropositive.

Profiled with immunoSEQ multiplex PCR; TCRdb holds only in-frame clones, not every one. The data show 110,000 or so clones, roughly nine tenths seen once. The material sequenced was peripheral blood, taken on day 0 of MenACWY control vaccination. This TCR was sampled from an adult in good health.

CDR3 residues: CASSEEETDYGYTF. The CDR3 DNA reads as TGTGCCAGCAGTGAAGAAGAGACAGACTATGGCTACACCTTC. The chain links TRBV2 to TRBJ1-2, with D perhaps TRBD1 (5 bases). The CDR3 is 14 residues long. CDR1 is SNHLY and CDR2 is FYNNEI in the germline V gene. Trimming cost V 1 base and J 3 bases, with 9 bases left between them.